The 26 T cell receptor beta chains below come from one sample, sequenced in a study of shared clonotypes between healthy human individuals. TCRdb's copy holds only in-frame clones and misses some; the assay was immunoSEQ multiplex PCR. The profile shows more than 2,000,000 clones, just over 90% of them singletons. Sequencing was carried out using naive CD4+ T cells from PBMCs. Subset specified: CD45RA+ positively selected. These receptors were obtained from a man aged 18 to 30 in good health. Some clones in this sample may be carry-over from other donors' samples.

The V call is TRBV28, the J call TRBJ2-6; TRBD1 matches 8 bases. Germline values: CDR1 MDHEN, CDR2 SYDVKM. This CDR3 has 17 amino acids. Unmatched junction bases numbered 8, after V lost 5 bases and J lost 2 bases. This chain's CDR3 is CASSPIRQGTGANVLTF. The CDR3 DNA sequence: TGTGCCAGCAGTCCCATCCGACAGGGGACTGGGGCCAACGTCCTGACTTTC.

The rearrangement links TRBV4-3 to TRBJ2-7; TRBD2 aligns across 7 bases. V lost 4 bases to trimming and J lost 0 bases; unmatched junction nucleotides: 15. Germline V lookup: CDR1 LGHNA, CDR2 YSLEER. The CDR3 is 18 residues long. In DNA form, the CDR3 reads TGCGCCAGCAGCCGATCATCCAGGCTCGGGGGGTTCTCCTACGAGCAGTACTTC. Its protein is CASSRSSRLGGFSYEQYF.

The CDR3 is CASGPQGHNEQFF. The DNA for the CDR3 is TGTGCTAGTGGCCCCCAAGGTCACAATGAGCAGTTCTTC. The rearrangement uses TRBV12-5 and TRBJ2-1; D gene uncertain. The CDR3 runs to 13 residues. Germline CDR1 reads LGHNT; CDR2 reads FRNRAP. V dropped 6 bases and J dropped 5 bases, with 11 bases sitting between them.

The V gene is TRBV29-1, the J gene TRBJ1-2; 8 bases map to TRBD1. The CDR3 covers 12 residues. Germline CDR1 SQVTM, CDR2 ANQGSEA. The ends lost 7 bases at V and 2 bases at J; junction bases unmatched: 3. CDR3 protein: CSARTGNYGYTF. The CDR3 coding sequence is TGCAGCGCCAGGACAGGGAACTATGGCTACACCTTC. The whole variable domain, filled in from reference TRBV29-1 and TRBJ1-2, reads SAVISQKPSRDICQRGTSLTIQCQVDSQVTMMFWYRQQPGQSLTLIATANQGSEATYESGFVIDKFPISRPNLTFSTLTVSNMSPEDSSIYLCSARTGNYGYTFGSGTRLTVV.

The chain uses TRBV5-6 and TRBJ2-2; the D is unclear. The germline V and J ends were trimmed by 0 bases and 0 bases, with 15 bases remaining between them. Germline CDR1 is SGHDT and CDR2 is YYEEEE. The CDR3 has 18 amino acids. The CDR3 bases are TGTGCCAGCAGCTTGGCCACGTATGCCAGGACGAACACCGGGGAGCTGTTTTTT. Protein product: CASSLATYARTNTGELFF.

V gene TRBV2 combines with J gene TRBJ1-5, with D unclear. There are 15 residues in the CDR3. Germline V gene sequence: CDR1 SNHLY, CDR2 FYNNEI. V was cut by 5 bases and J by 15 bases, with 26 bases left in between. The CDR3 region has the DNA TGTGCCAGCAGTACTACTCGACTGGACCGTGGACCGTGGCATTTT. Its translation is CASSTTRLDRGPWHF.

The genes are TRBV28 and TRBJ2-7; TRBD1 matches 8 bases. After removal of 5 bases from V and 4 bases from J, the junction contained 7 bases not matched to a gene. The CDR3 has 14 amino acids. Germline CDR1 and CDR2: MDHEN and SYDVKM. For the CDR3, the DNA is TGTGCCAGCAGTGGGCCCTGGGACAGGTACGAGCAGTACTTC. This codes for CASSGPWDRYEQYF.

This clone was recorded a few times. Other DNA variants within this sample encode the same CDR3. The genes are TRBV9 and TRBJ1-1, with D hard to call. The ends were cut back, 1 base at V and 1 base at J, with 5 bases in the middle. CDR1 and CDR2 (germline): SGDLS, YYNGEE. The CDR3 length is 13 residues. The CDR3 reads CASSVLGNTEAFF. The CDR3 region has the DNA TGTGCCAGCAGCGTACTGGGGAACACTGAAGCTTTCTTT.

The chain carries TRBV4-2 and TRBJ1-3; TRBD1 aligns across 9 bases. With 3 bases clipped from V and 1 base from J, the junction kept 10 bases outside the gene matches. Germline CDR1 reads LGHNA; CDR2 reads YNFKEQ. The CDR3 is 18 amino acids. The CDR3 bases are TGTGCCAGCAGCCAGGTGGCACGGGACAGGGTTTCTGGAAACACCATATATTTT. This encodes CASSQVARDRVSGNTIYF.

This clone was observed a few times. V is TRBV5-1 and J is TRBJ2-5; 13 bases align to TRBD2. The CDR3 runs 18 residues. CDR1 is SGHRS and CDR2 is YFSETQ in the germline V gene. The V gene end was trimmed by 4 bases and the J gene end by 1 base; junction bases not matched to a gene: 10. The CDR3 sequence: CASSPGGLAGVSQETQYF. CDR3 DNA: TGCGCCAGCAGCCCCGGTGGACTAGCGGGAGTCAGCCAAGAGACCCAGTACTTC. The complete variable domain, with remaining parts taken from reference TRBV5-1 and TRBJ2-5, reads KAGVTQTPRYLIKTRGQQVTLSCSPISGHRSVSWYQQTPGQGLQFLFEYFSETQRNKGNFPGRFSGRQFSNSRSEMNVSTLELGDSALYLCASSPGGLAGVSQETQYFGPGTRLLVL.

In this sample, this clone turned up once. The V gene is TRBV7-6, the J gene TRBJ1-1, with TRBD1 as a possible D gene (5 bases). Trimming removed 7 bases at V and 5 bases at J, with 14 bases between. CDR3 length: 13 amino acids. Per germline, CDR1 SGHVS and CDR2 FNYEAQ. CDR3 nucleotide sequence: TGTGCCAGCATGCCTAGTGGGGGGACTGAAGCTTTCTTT. It translates to CASMPSGGTEAFF. Supplemented by reference TRBV7-6 and TRBJ1-1, the full variable domain reads GAGVSQSPRYKVTKRGQDVALRCDPISGHVSLYWYRQALGQGPEFLTYFNYEAQQDKSGLPNDRFSAERPEGSISTLTIQRTEQRDSAMYRCASMPSGGTEAFFGQGTRLTVV.

This chain uses TRBV6-5 with TRBJ2-7, with TRBD1 identical over 7 bases. Trimming cost V 5 bases and J 5 bases; bases outside gene matches: 6. There are 13 residues in the CDR3. Looked up from germline, CDR1 is MNHEY and CDR2 is SVGAGI. CDR3 loop: CASSVGQKNEQYF. The CDR3 DNA reads as TGTGCCAGCAGTGTGGGACAGAAGAACGAGCAGTACTTC.

J is TRBJ2-7 and V is TRBV6-1; TRBD2 agrees at 7 bases. Unmatched junction bases numbered 12, after V lost 7 bases and J lost 6 bases. CDR3 length: 14 residues. CDR1 and CDR2 from the germline V gene are MNHNS and SASEGT. The CDR3 sequence: CASIEGRGVSEQYF. CDR3 coding DNA: TGTGCCAGCATCGAAGGGAGGGGAGTCAGCGAGCAGTACTTC.

The chain employs TRBV27 and TRBJ2-3; weak D call: TRBD2 (6 bases). V was clipped by 3 bases and J by 0 bases, with 16 bases between them. The CDR3 runs 17 residues. The V gene's germline CDR1 is MNHEY and CDR2 SMNVEV (reference sequence). The CDR3 is CASSFGLYGTSTDTQYF. Here the CDR3 DNA reads TGTGCCAGCAGTTTTGGGCTGTACGGGACTAGCACAGATACGCAGTATTTT.

The rearrangement uses TRBV28 and TRBJ2-3; D gene uncertain. Germline V gene data show CDR1 as MDHEN and CDR2 as SYDVKM. The CDR3 contains 13 residues. V gave up 3 bases and J gave up 8 bases, with 12 bases separating them. CDR3 region: CASSLDGAVTQYF. The CDR3 region has the DNA TGTGCCAGCAGTTTGGACGGTGCAGTTACGCAGTATTTT.

J is TRBJ1-4 and V is TRBV4-2, with a tentative D call TRBD1 (6 bases). Germline V gene data show CDR1 as LGHNA and CDR2 as YNFKEQ. V was clipped by 0 bases and J by 8 bases, with 7 bases between them. CDR3 length: 13 residues. Here the CDR3 reads CASSQEQGEKLFF. For the CDR3, the DNA is TGTGCCAGCAGCCAAGAACAGGGCGAAAAACTGTTTTTT.

This rearrangement joins TRBV19 to TRBJ1-2; no reliable D call. The V gene's germline CDR1 is LNHDA and CDR2 SQIVND (reference sequence). Between the trimmed V and J ends, which lost 2 bases and 0 bases, there was a span of 7 bases. This CDR3 contains 14 residues. This chain's CDR3 is CASSISRANYGYTF. The DNA of the CDR3 is TGTGCCAGTAGTATATCTAGGGCTAACTATGGCTACACCTTC.

The chain couples TRBV19 to TRBJ1-5; D might be TRBD1 (5 bases). Germline V CDR1 and CDR2: LNHDA, SQIVND (reference sequence). The CDR3 spans 15 residues. Deletions cut 4 bases from V and 0 bases from J, with 10 bases between. This CDR3 is CASSRGRISNQPQHF. The CDR3 coding sequence is TGTGCCAGTAGTAGGGGGAGAATTAGCAATCAGCCCCAGCATTTT.

This sequence joins TRBV27 and TRBJ2-7; 9 nucleotides align to TRBD1. V dropped 3 bases and J dropped 8; count of bases not matched to a gene: 5. CDR1 is MNHEY, CDR2 SMNVEV, per germline (reference sequence). This CDR3 contains 13 residues. The CDR3 sequence: CASSFAGTGKQYF. CDR3 nucleotides: TGTGCCAGCAGTTTCGCCGGGACAGGGAAGCAGTACTTC.

V usage is TRBV4-1 and J usage is TRBJ2-1; a possible D gene is TRBD2 (6 bases). V was clipped by 1 base and J by 5 bases, with 15 bases between them. Germline V gene sequence: CDR1 MGHRA, CDR2 YSYEKL. CDR3 length: 16 residues. CDR3 amino acids: CASSQGRAYPDNEQFF. As DNA, the CDR3 is TGCGCCAGCAGCCAAGGGAGGGCCTACCCAGACAATGAGCAGTTCTTC.

The rearrangement links TRBV5-1 to TRBJ2-3, with a weak D call TRBD2 (6 bases). Germline lookup yields CDR1 SGHRS and CDR2 YFSETQ. The CDR3 covers 14 residues. Trimming pared 4 bases from V and 4 bases from J, leaving 13 bases between. The chain's CDR3 is CASSQPGLSDTQYF. CDR3 sequence (DNA): TGCGCCAGCAGCCAGCCGGGACTTTCAGATACGCAGTATTTT.

V usage is TRBV15 and J usage is TRBJ2-4, with D unclear. Trimming cost V 1 base and J 7 bases, with 5 bases left between them. The germline V gene has CDR1 LNHNV and CDR2 YYDKDF (reference sequence). The CDR3 runs 12 residues. In nucleotides, the CDR3 is TGTGCCACCAGCAGAGTGGGCAACATTCAGTACTTC. This encodes CATSRVGNIQYF.

The chain couples TRBV7-3 to TRBJ2-2; 8 bases map to TRBD2. Germline V CDR1 and CDR2: SGHTA, FQGTGA. CDR3 length: 16 residues. V trimming: 4 bases; J trimming: 0 bases; junction bases outside the gene matches: 4. CDR3 region: CASSSFSGTNTGELFF. CDR3 DNA sequence: TGTGCCAGCAGCTCCTTTAGCGGGACGAACACCGGGGAGCTGTTTTTT.

In its sample, this clone was seen once. The genes are TRBV7-9 and TRBJ1-6; 7 bases match TRBD1. Germline CDR1 is SEHNR and CDR2 is FQNEAQ (reference sequence). V shed 5 bases, J shed 3 bases, and the junction held 13 bases outside the gene matches. The CDR3 runs 18 residues. The CDR3 bases are TGTGCCAGCAGCGGACGGGACAGCTACTCCGGCTATAATTCACCCCTCCACTTT. This codes for CASSGRDSYSGYNSPLHF.

The chain couples TRBV5-1 to TRBJ2-1, with D unclear. The CDR3 loop spans 15 amino acids. V lost 0 bases, J lost 6 bases, and 13 bases lay in between. Germline V CDR1 and CDR2: SGHRS, YFSETQ. CDR3 sequence: CASSLVQYPINEQFF. The CDR3 nucleotides are TGCGCCAGCAGCTTGGTTCAGTATCCGATCAATGAGCAGTTCTTC. Full variable domain (remainder filled in from reference TRBV5-1 and TRBJ2-1): KAGVTQTPRYLIKTRGQQVTLSCSPISGHRSVSWYQQTPGQGLQFLFEYFSETQRNKGNFPGRFSGRQFSNSRSEMNVSTLELGDSALYLCASSLVQYPINEQFFGPGTRLTVL.

As DNA, the CDR3 is TGTGCCACCAGCAGAGGTCCCCTAGCGGGGATCTACAATGAGCAGTTCTTC. Translating gives CATSRGPLAGIYNEQFF. The chain joins TRBV15 to TRBJ2-1; 9 bases match TRBD2. This CDR3 comprises 17 residues. CDR1 is LNHNV and CDR2 is YYDKDF in the germline V gene (reference sequence). Unmatched junction bases numbered 7, after V lost 1 base and J lost 3 bases.